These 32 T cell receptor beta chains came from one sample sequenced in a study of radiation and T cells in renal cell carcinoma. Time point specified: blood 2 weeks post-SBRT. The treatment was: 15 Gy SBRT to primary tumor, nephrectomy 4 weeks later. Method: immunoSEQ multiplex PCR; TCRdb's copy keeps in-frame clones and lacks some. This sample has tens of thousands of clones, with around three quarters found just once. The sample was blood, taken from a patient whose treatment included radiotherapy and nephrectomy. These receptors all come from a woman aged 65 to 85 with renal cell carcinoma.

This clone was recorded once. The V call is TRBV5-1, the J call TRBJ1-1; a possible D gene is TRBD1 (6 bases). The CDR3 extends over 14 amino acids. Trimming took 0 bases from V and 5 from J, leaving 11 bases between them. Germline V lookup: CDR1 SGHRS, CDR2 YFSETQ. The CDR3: CASSLEGGDTEAFF. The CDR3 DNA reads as TGCGCCAGCAGCTTGGAGGGGGGTGATACTGAAGCTTTCTTT.

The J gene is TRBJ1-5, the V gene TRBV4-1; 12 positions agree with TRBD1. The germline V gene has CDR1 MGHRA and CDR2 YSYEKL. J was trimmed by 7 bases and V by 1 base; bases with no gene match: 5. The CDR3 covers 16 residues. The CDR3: CASSQARDRGRQPQHF. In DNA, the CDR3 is TGCGCCAGCAGCCAAGCCAGGGACAGGGGGCGGCAGCCCCAGCATTTT.

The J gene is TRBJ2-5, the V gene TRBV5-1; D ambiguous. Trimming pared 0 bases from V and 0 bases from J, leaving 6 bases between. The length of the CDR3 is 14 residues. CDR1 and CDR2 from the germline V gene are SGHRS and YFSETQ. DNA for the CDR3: TGCGCCAGCAGCTTGGAGGCAGACCAAGAGACCCAGTACTTC. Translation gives CASSLEADQETQYF.

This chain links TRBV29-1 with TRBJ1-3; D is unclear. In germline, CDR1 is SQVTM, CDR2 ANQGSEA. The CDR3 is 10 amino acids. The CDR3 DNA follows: TGCACCTTACCAAGGAACCCCATATATTTT. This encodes CTLPRNPIYF.

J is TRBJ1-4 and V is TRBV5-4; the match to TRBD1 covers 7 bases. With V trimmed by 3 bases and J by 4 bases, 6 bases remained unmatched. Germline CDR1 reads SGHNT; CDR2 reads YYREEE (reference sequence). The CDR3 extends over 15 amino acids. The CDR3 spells CASSSNRGLNEKLFF. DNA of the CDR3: TGTGCCAGCAGCTCAAACAGGGGCCTTAATGAAAAACTGTTTTTT.

As DNA, the CDR3 is TGCGCCAGCAGCTTGGAATCTAGGGTCAGGGATGAGCAGTTCTTC. It codes for CASSLESRVRDEQFF. This sequence joins TRBV5-1 and TRBJ2-1; tentatively, D is TRBD1 (5 bases). V shed 0 bases and J shed 8 bases, with 15 bases lying between them. CDR1 and CDR2 from the germline V gene are SGHRS and YFSETQ. CDR3 length equals 15 residues. The variable domain in full, completed from reference TRBV5-1 and TRBJ2-1, reads KAGVTQTPRYLIKTRGQQVTLSCSPISGHRSVSWYQQTPGQGLQFLFEYFSETQRNKGNFPGRFSGRQFSNSRSEMNVSTLELGDSALYLCASSLESRVRDEQFFGPGTRLTVL.

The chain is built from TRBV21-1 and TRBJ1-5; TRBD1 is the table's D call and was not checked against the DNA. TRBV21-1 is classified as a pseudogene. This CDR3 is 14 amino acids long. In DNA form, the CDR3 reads TGTGCCAGAGTCCCGGGACAGTGTTATCAGCCCCAGCATTTT. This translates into CARVPGQCYQPQHF.

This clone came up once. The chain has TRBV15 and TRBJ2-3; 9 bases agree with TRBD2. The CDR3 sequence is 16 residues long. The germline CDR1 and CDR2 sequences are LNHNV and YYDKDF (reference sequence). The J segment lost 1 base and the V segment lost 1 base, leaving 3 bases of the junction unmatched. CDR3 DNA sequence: TGTGCCACCAGCAGAGGGTCTAGCGGGGGCACAGATACGCAGTATTTT. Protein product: CATSRGSSGGTDTQYF.

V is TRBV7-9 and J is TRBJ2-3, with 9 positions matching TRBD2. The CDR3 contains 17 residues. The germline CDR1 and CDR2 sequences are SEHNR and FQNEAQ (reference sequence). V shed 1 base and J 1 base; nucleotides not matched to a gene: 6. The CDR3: CASSLGTSVRGTDTQYF. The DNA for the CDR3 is TGTGCCAGCAGCTTAGGGACTAGCGTTCGCGGCACAGATACGCAGTATTTT. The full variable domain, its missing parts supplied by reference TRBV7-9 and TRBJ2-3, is DTGVSQNPRHKITKRGQNVTFRCDPISEHNRLYWYRQTLGQGPEFLTYFQNEAQLEKSRLLSDRFSAERPKGSFSTLEIQRTEQGDSAMYLCASSLGTSVRGTDTQYFGPGTRLTVL.

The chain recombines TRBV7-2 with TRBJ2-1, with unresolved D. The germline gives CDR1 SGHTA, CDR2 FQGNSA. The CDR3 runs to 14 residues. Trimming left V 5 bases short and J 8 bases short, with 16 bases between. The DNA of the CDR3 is TGTGCCAGCAGCCCAGCCCACTTACGGGATGAGCAGTTCTTC. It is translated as CASSPAHLRDEQFF.

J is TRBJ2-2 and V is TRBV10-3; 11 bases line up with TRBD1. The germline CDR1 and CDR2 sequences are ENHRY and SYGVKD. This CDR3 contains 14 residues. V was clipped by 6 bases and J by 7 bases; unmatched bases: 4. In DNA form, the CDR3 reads TGTGCCATCAGAGGACAGGGGGCTTACGGGGAGCTGTTTTTT. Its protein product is CAIRGQGAYGELFF.

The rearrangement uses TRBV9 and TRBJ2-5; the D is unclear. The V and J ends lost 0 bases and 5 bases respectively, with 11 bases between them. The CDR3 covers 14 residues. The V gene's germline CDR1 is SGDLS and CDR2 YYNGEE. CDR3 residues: CASSVGPLGETQYF. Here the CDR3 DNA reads TGTGCCAGCAGCGTAGGCCCACTCGGGGAGACCCAGTACTTC. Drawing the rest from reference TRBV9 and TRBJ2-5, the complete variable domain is DSGVTQTPKHLITATGQRVTLRCSPRSGDLSVYWYQQSLDQGLQFLIQYYNGEERAKGNILERFSAQQFPDLHSELNLSSLELGDSALYFCASSVGPLGETQYFGPGTRLLVL.

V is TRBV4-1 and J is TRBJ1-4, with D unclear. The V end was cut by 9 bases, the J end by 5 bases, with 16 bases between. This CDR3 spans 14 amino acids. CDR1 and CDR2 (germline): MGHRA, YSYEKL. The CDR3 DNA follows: TGCGCCAGTTCCCGGTTGGGCACGAATGAAAAACTGTTTTTT. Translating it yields CASSRLGTNEKLFF.

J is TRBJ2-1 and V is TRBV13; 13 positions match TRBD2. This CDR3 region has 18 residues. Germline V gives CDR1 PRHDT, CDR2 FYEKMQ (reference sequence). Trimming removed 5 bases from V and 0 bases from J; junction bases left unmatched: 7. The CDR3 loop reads CASSTTSGGAPSYNEQFF. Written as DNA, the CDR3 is TGTGCCAGCAGCACAACTAGCGGGGGGGCCCCCTCCTACAATGAGCAGTTCTTC. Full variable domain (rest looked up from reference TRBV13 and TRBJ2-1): AAGVIQSPRHLIKEKRETATLKCYPIPRHDTVYWYQQGPGQDPQFLISFYEKMQSDKGSIPDRFSAQQFSDYHSELNMSSLELGDSALYFCASSTTSGGAPSYNEQFFGPGTRLTVL.

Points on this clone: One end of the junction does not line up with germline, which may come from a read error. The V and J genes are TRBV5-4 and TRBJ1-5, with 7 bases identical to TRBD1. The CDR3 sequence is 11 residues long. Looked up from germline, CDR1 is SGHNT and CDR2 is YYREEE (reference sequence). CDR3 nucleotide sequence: TGTGCCAGCAGCTGCCGGGACAGTATGTGTTTT. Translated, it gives CASSCRDSMCF.

CDR3 sequence reads: CAISEWGTDTQYF. The CDR3 nucleotides read TGTGCCATCAGTGAATGGGGTACAGATACGCAGTATTTT. The gene calls are TRBV10-3 and TRBJ2-3; D gene ambiguous. V was pared by 3 bases and J by 3 bases, with 7 bases between. Germline V lookup: CDR1 ENHRY, CDR2 SYGVKD. This CDR3 comprises 13 residues.

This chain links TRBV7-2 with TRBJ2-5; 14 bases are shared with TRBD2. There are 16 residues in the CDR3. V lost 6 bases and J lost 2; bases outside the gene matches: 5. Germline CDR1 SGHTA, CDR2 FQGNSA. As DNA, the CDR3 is TGTGCCAGCAGTCGACTAGCGGGAGGGCCACAAGAGACCCAGTACTTC. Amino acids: CASSRLAGGPQETQYF.

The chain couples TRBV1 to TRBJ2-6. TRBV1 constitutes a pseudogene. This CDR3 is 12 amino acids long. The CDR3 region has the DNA TGCACCAGCAGAAGTCGGGCCAACGTCCTGACTTTC. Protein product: CTSRSRANVLTF.

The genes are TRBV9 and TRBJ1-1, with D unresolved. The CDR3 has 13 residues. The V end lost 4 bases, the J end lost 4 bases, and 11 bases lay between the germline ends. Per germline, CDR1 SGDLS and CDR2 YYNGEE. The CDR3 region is CASSLGESTEAFF. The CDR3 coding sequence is TGTGCCAGCAGCCTCGGTGAGAGCACTGAAGCTTTCTTT.

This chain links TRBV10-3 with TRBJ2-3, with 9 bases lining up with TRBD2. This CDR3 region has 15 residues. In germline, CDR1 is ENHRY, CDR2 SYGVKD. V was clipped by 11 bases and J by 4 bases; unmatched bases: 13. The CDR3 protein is CAATGSGGSADTQYF. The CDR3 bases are TGTGCCGCCACGGGAAGCGGGGGGAGTGCAGATACGCAGTATTTT.

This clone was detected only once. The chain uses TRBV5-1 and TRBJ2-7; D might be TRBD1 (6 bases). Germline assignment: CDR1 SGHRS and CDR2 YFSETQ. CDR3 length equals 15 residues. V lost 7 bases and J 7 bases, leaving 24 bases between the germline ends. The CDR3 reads CASSPPGTPSYEQYF. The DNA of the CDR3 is TGCGCCAGCTCCCCCCCGGGGACACCCTCTTATGAGCAGTACTTC.

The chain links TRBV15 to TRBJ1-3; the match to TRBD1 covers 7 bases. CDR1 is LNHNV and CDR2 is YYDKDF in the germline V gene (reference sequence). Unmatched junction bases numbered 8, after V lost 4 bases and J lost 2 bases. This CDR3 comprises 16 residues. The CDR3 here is CATSTPDRFTGNTIYF. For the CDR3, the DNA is TGTGCCACCAGCACCCCGGACAGGTTTACTGGAAACACCATATATTTT.

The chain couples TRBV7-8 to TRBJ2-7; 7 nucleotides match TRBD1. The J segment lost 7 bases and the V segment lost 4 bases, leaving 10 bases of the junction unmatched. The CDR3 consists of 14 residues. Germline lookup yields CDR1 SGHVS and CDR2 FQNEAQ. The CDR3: CASSWTGTAREQYF. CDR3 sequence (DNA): TGTGCCAGCAGCTGGACCGGGACAGCCAGGGAGCAGTACTTC.

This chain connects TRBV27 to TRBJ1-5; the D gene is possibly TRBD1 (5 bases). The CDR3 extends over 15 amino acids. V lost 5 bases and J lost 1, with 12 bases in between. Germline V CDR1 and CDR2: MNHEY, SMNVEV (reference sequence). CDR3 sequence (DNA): TGTGCCAGCAGTGGGCGTGGGGCCAGCAATCAGCCCCAGCATTTT. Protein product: CASSGRGASNQPQHF.

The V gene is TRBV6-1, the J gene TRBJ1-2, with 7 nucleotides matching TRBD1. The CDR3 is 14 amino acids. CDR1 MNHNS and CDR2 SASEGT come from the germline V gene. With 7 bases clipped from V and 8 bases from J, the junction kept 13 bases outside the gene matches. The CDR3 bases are TGTGCCAGCATTACTACCTCAGGGGGGGAGGGCTACACCTTC. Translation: CASITTSGGEGYTF.

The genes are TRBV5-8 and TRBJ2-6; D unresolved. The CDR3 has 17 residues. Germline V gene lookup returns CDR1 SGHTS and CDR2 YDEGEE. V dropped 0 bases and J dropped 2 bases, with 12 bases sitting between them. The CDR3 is CASSLGSRAAGANVLTF. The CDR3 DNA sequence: TGTGCCAGCAGCTTGGGGTCTCGGGCGGCTGGGGCCAACGTCCTGACTTTC.

The CDR3 loop is CASTISSVDGYTF. CDR3 DNA sequence: TGTGCCAGCACCATTAGTTCTGTGGATGGCTACACCTTC. The rearrangement joins TRBV7-9 to TRBJ1-2; D gene uncertain. CDR1 and CDR2 (germline): SEHNR, FQNEAQ (reference sequence). This CDR3 is built from 13 residues. Trimming shortened V by 7 bases and J by 6 bases, and 15 bases separated the two germline ends.

CDR3: CASRTGLV. Written as DNA, the CDR3 is TGTGCCAGCAGAACAGGATTAGTC. V usage is TRBV21-1 and J usage is TRBJ2-7; the DNA was not used to check the table's D call, TRBD1. TRBV21-1 is a pseudogene. The CDR3 runs to 8 residues.

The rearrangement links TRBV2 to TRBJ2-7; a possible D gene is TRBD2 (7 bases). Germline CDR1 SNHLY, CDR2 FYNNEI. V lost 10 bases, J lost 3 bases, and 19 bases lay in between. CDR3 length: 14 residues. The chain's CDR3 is CATLRGAGIYEQYF. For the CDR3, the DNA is TGTGCCACCCTTCGGGGGGCAGGGATCTACGAGCAGTACTTC.

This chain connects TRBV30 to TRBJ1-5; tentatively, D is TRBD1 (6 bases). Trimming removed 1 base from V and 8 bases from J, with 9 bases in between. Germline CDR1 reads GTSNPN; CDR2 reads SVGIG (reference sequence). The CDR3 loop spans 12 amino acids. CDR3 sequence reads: CAWSGTAEPQHF. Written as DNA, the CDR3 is TGTGCCTGGAGTGGGACAGCTGAGCCCCAGCATTTT.

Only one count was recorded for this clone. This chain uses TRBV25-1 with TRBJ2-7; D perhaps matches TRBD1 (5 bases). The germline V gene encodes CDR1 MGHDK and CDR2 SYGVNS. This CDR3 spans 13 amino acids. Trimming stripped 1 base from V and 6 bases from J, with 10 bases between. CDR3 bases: TGTGCCAGCAGTGAATCCCCACAGGCCGAGCAGTACTTC. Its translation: CASSESPQAEQYF.

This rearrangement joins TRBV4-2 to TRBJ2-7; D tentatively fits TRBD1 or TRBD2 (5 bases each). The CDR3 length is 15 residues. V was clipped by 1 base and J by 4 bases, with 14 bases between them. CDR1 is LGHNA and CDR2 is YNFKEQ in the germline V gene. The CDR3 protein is CASSQGVPGTYEQYF. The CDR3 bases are TGTGCCAGCAGCCAAGGGGTTCCCGGGACGTACGAGCAGTACTTC.